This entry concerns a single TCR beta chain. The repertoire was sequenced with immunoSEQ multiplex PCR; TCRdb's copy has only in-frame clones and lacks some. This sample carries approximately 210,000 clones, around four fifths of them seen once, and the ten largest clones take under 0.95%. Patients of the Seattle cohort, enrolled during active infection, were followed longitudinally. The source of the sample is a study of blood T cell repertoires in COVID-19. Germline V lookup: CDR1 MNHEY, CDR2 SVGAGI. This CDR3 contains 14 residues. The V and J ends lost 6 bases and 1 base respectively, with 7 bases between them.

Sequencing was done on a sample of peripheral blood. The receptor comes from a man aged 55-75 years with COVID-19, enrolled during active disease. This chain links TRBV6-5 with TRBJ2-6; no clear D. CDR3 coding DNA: TGTGCCAGCAGGCAGTTTTCTGGGGCCAACGTCCTGACTTTC. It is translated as CASRQFSGANVLTF.